This TCR beta chain is from a study of graft-versus-host responses after intestinal transplantation. Processed graft tissue released its intraepithelial and lamina propria lymphocytes. This CDR3 is built from 14 residues. Germline-derived CDR1 and CDR2 are LGHNT and FRNRAP. V lost 4 bases, J lost 14 bases, and 23 bases lay in between. Concerning this clone: The antigen is unknown.

Sequencing used immunoSEQ multiplex PCR; TCRdb keeps in-frame clones, though not all of them. The sample lists 25,000 to 35,000 clones; 80% were seen once. Broader study findings: High graft-versus-host to host-versus-graft clonal ratios were seen in allografts of patients with graft-donor T cell macrochimerism. The highest levels of circulating GvH clones went along with early declines in HvG clones after transplant.

This sequence joins TRBV12-5 and TRBJ1-2; a weak D match, TRBD1 (6 bases). This specimen was ileum tissue, taken 98 days after intestinal transplantation. This clonotype was obtained from a human patient who received an intestinal transplant, so some T cells may come from the graft donor. DNA for the CDR3: TGTGCTAGTGGTTCCCTTCGGACAGCCCAGGCTCTAACCTTC. Its protein product is CASGSLRTAQALTF.